This T cell receptor beta chain was documented in a study of blood T cell repertoires in COVID-19. Study at large: COVID-19 samples, acute and convalescent, were from the United States, Italy and Spain. Nucleic acid was either cDNA or gDNA, and it came from T cells, B-cell-depleted T cells, or PBMCs.

In the study's own analysis: Amplification with reference gene primers provided the estimates of nucleated cell counts. Libraries were prepared by immunoSEQ multiplex PCR; TCRdb keeps only in-frame clonotypes and omits some of them. V and J calls and clone size are as listed in that table; D and trimming were resolved from the DNA. This table holds about 140,000 clones, around 90% found once. V lost 5 bases to trimming and J lost 5 bases; unmatched junction nucleotides: 14. CDR1 PRHDT and CDR2 FYEKMQ come from the germline V gene (reference sequence). The CDR3 sequence is 17 residues long. The sample consisted of peripheral blood. The sequence was collected from a man aged 65 to 85 with acute or convalescent COVID-19. The chain has TRBV13 and TRBJ2-5, with 10 bases fitting TRBD2. The CDR3 sequence is CASSTPRGLALGETQYF. In nucleotides, the CDR3 is TGTGCCAGCAGCACCCCTCGGGGACTAGCGCTCGGGGAGACCCAGTACTTC.